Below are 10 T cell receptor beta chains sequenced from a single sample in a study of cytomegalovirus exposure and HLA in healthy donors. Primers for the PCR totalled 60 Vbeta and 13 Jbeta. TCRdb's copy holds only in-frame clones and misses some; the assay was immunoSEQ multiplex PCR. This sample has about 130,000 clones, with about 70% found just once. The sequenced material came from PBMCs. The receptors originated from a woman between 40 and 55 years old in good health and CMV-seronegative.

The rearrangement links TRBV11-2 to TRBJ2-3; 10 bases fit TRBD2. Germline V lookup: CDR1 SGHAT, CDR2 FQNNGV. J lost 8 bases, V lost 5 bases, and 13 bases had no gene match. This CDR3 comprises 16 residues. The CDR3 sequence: CASSPVGPAGGGTQYF. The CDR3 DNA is TGTGCCAGCAGCCCGGTTGGGCCAGCGGGGGGGGGTACGCAGTATTTT.

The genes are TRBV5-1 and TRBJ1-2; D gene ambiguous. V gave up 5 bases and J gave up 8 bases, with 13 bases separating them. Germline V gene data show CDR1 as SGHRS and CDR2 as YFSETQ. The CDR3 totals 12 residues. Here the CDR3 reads CASREPTRGYTF. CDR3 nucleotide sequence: TGCGCCAGCAGGGAGCCGACGAGGGGCTACACCTTC.

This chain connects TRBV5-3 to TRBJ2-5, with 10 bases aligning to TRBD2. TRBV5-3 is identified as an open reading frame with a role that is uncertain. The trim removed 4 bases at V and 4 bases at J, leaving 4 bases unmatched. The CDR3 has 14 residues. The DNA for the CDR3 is TGTGCCAGAAGCAAACTAGCGGGGTCAGAGACCCAGTACTTC. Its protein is CARSKLAGSETQYF.

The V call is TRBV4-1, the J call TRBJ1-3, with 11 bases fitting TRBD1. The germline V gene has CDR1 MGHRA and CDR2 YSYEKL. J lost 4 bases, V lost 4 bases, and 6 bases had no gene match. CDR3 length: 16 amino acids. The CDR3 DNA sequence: TGCGCCAGCAGCCCTTCGGACAGGGGGCTAGGAAACACCATATATTTT. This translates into CASSPSDRGLGNTIYF.

The CDR3 spells CASSLRGLAGGSPTDTQYF. CDR3 bases: TGCGCCAGCAGCTTGAGGGGACTAGCGGGCGGCAGTCCCACAGATACGCAGTATTTT. This rearrangement joins TRBV5-1 to TRBJ2-3, with 12 positions matching TRBD2. Per the germline V gene, CDR1 is SGHRS and CDR2 is YFSETQ. V dropped 1 base and J dropped 2; count of bases not matched to a gene: 11. This CDR3 spans 19 amino acids.

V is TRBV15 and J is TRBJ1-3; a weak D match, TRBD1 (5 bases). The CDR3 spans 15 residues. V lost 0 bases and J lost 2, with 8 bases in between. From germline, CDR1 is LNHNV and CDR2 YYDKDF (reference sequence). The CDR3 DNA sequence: TGTGCCACCAGCAGAGATCAAGGGGCTGGAAACACCATATATTTT. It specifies CATSRDQGAGNTIYF.

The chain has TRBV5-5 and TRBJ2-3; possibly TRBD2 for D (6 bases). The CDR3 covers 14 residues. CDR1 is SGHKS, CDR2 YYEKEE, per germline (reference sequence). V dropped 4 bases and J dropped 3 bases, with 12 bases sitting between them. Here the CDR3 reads CASSPGGDTDTQYF. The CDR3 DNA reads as TGTGCCAGCAGCCCCGGGGGAGATACAGATACGCAGTATTTT. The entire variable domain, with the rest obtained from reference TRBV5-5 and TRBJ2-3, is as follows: DAGVTQSPTHLIKTRGQQVTLRCSPISGHKSVSWYQQVLGQGPQFIFQYYEKEERGRGNFPDRFSARQFPNYSSELNVNALLLGDSALYLCASSPGGDTDTQYFGPGTRLTVL.

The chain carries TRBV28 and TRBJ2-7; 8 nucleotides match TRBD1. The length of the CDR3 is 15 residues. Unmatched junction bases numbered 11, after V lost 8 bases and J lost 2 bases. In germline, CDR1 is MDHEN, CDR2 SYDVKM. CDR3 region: CASHLPGTGAYEQYF. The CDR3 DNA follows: TGTGCCAGCCACCTCCCTGGGACAGGAGCCTACGAGCAGTACTTC.

The CDR3 nucleotides are TGTGCCAGCAGTGACGGGACTAGTAATGAGCAGTTCTTC. It encodes CASSDGTSNEQFF. This chain connects TRBV2 to TRBJ2-1, with TRBD2 matching 8 bases. V lost 3 bases and J lost 7; bases outside the gene matches: 2. The germline CDR1 and CDR2 sequences are SNHLY and FYNNEI. The CDR3 extends over 13 amino acids.

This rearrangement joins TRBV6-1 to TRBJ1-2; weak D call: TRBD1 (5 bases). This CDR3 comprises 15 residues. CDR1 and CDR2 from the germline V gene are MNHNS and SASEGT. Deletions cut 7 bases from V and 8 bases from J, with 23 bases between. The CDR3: CASTTLAGVYRGYTF. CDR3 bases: TGTGCCAGCACCACCTTGGCGGGGGTATATAGGGGCTACACCTTC.